A selection of T cell receptor beta chains follows, all from one sample in a study of blood T cell repertoires in COVID-19. The repertoire was sequenced with immunoSEQ multiplex PCR; TCRdb's copy has only in-frame clones and lacks some. The table shows 150,000 to 200,000 clones, with approximately 83% occurring only once. Sequencing used peripheral blood. The receptors derive from a man in his 60s with acute or convalescent COVID-19. Each CDR3 is given with its conserved first and last residue. The order of the fields is J gene, D gene, clone size, V gene, CDR3 protein, CDR3 DNA. A D gene is named only where the DNA matches it firmly. A row's size may be missing; if present it is once, few, many or a size class.

>TRBJ1-2|.|once|TRBV10-3
CAVRTVDGYTF
TGTGCCGTCCGGACAGTAGATGGCTACACCTTC
>TRBJ2-3|TRBD2|.|TRBV7-9
CASSPGGLAGELGQYF
TGTGCCAGCAGCCCGGGGGGACTAGCGGGAGAGTTGGGGCAGTATTTT
>TRBJ2-2|TRBD1|.|TRBV3-1/TRBV3-2
CASSRGQEAFGELFF
TGTGCCAGCAGCCGGGGACAGGAGGCTTTCGGGGAGCTGTTTTTT
>TRBJ1-1|TRBD1|few|TRBV5-1
CASSSRTGVDTEAFF
TGCGCCAGCAGCTCGCGGACAGGGGTGGACACTGAAGCTTTCTTT
>TRBJ2-6|.|.|TRBV13
CPPQCGGVYSGANVLTF
TGTCCCCCCCAGTGCGGGGGCGTGTATTCTGGGGCCAACGTCCTGACTTTC
>TRBJ2-7|.|.|TRBV6-6
CASSNGGQPFFEQYF
TGTGCCAGCTCAAATGGGGGACAACCCTTTTTCGAGCAGTACTTC
>TRBJ2-5|.|.|TRBV18
CASSGEDGGTQYF
TGTGCCAGCTCCGGAGAGGATGGCGGGACCCAGTACTTC
>TRBJ2-1|.|.|TRBV6-2/TRBV6-3
CASSPMEEQFF
TGTGCCAGCAGTCCCATGGAGGAGCAGTTCTTC
>TRBJ2-1|TRBD2|.|TRBV19
CASTGTSGRTEQFF
TGTGCCAGTACCGGGACTAGCGGGAGGACTGAGCAGTTCTTC
>TRBJ2-1|TRBD2|.|TRBV2
CASSEGLAGVGGQFF
TGTGCCAGCAGTGAAGGACTAGCGGGAGTGGGGGGTCAGTTCTTC
>TRBJ2-3|TRBD2|.|TRBV20-1
CSASRTSGTPSTDTQYF
TGCAGTGCTAGTCGAACTAGCGGAACGCCTAGCACAGATACGCAGTATTTT
>TRBJ2-1|.|.|TRBV20-1
CSASIGLRANSYNEQFF
TGCAGTGCTAGTATTGGACTCAGAGCCAACTCCTACAATGAGCAGTTCTTC
>TRBJ1-5|TRBD1|.|TRBV24-1
CATGTGSQPQHF
TGTGCCACCGGGACAGGAAGTCAGCCCCAGCATTTT
>TRBJ2-2|TRBD1|.|TRBV14
CASSRGQGVRTGELFF
TGTGCCAGCAGCCGTGGACAGGGAGTAAGGACCGGGGAGCTGTTTTTT
>TRBJ1-3|.|once|TRBV25-1
CASSGGGDTIYF
TGTGCCAGCAGTGGGGGAGGAGACACCATATATTTT
>TRBJ2-7|TRBD1|.|TRBV9
CASSVVDRDSHEQYF
TGTGCCAGCAGCGTGGTCGACCGGGACAGCCACGAGCAGTACTTC
>TRBJ2-2|.|medium-sized|TRBV7-2
CASSPMGTPTGELFF
TGTGCCAGCAGCCCCATGGGGACACCCACCGGGGAGCTGTTTTTT
>TRBJ2-1|TRBD2|.|TRBV27
CASSYAGGPSNEQFF
TGTGCCAGCAGTTATGCGGGAGGGCCGTCCAATGAGCAGTTCTTC
>TRBJ2-7|TRBD2|.|TRBV27
CASSLESGGAYEQYF
TGTGCCAGCAGTTTAGAGAGCGGGGGAGCCTACGAGCAGTACTTC
>TRBJ2-7|.|.|TRBV3-1/TRBV3-2
CASSPPRSRPHEQYF
TGTGCCAGCAGCCCCCCCCGGTCCAGGCCCCACGAGCAGTACTTC
>TRBJ2-7|TRBD2|.|TRBV18
CASSRGTSGNGYEQYF
TGTGCCAGCTCACGGGGGACTAGCGGGAATGGATACGAGCAGTACTTC
>TRBJ1-5|.|.|TRBV6-6
CASGGARGSNQPQHF
TGTGCAAGCGGGGGAGCGCGGGGAAGCAATCAGCCCCAGCATTTT
>TRBJ2-7|.|.|TRBV28
CASSSTRDLQTYEQYF
TGTGCCAGCAGCTCGACCCGGGATTTGCAGACCTACGAGCAGTACTTC
>TRBJ2-1|.|.|TRBV7-2
CASSLGRGRGNEQFF
TGTGCCAGCAGCTTAGGCAGGGGAAGGGGCAATGAGCAGTTCTTC
>TRBJ2-5|TRBD1|.|TRBV19
CASSMTGSQETQYF
TGTGCCAGTAGTATGACAGGGAGCCAAGAGACCCAGTACTTC
>TRBJ2-7|TRBD2|.|TRBV7-9
CASSLGTSGRDEQYF
TGTGCCAGCAGCTTAGGGACTAGCGGGAGGGACGAGCAGTACTTC
>TRBJ2-3|.|few|TRBV7-9
CASSPPSTDTQYF
TGTGCCAGCAGCCCTCCTAGCACAGATACGCAGTATTTT
>TRBJ1-1|.|.|TRBV7-6
CASSLVGGAGAEAFF
TGTGCCAGCAGCTTAGTGGGGGGGGCAGGTGCTGAAGCTTTCTTT